The rows below give T cell receptor beta chains drawn from one sample of a study of preoperative IRX-2 immunotherapy in early breast cancer. Libraries were prepared by immunoSEQ multiplex PCR; TCRdb keeps only in-frame clonotypes and omits some of them. The data show some 29,000 clones, with around 89% seen just once and roughly 10% held by the top ten. This material was acquired from a patient treated with IRX-2 immunotherapy. These receptors originate from a human donor with breast cancer. Both conserved end residues are part of each CDR3. D genes are given only for firm matches. Rows may omit the clone size; those that give it use once, few, many or a size class.

V gene	J gene	clone size	D gene	CDR3 DNA	CDR3 protein
TRBV27	TRBJ2-3	-	-	TGTGCCAGCAGTTTATCGGAGATCGCAGATACGCAGTATTTT	CASSLSEIADTQYF
TRBV5-4	TRBJ2-1	-	TRBD2	TGTGCCAGCAGCTTGGCCGTGTCTAGCGGGTCCCTCTACAATGAGCAGTTCTTC	CASSLAVSSGSLYNEQFF
TRBV25-1	TRBJ2-3	-	TRBD2	TGTGCCAGCAGTGAATCGGCGGGAGGCTGGACAGATACGCAGTATTTT	CASSESAGGWTDTQYF
TRBV6-5	TRBJ1-1	once	TRBD1	TGTGCCAGCAGTTACGGGGGACAGGGTGCTTTCTTT	CASSYGGQGAFF
TRBV23-1	TRBJ1-4	-	-	TGCGCCAGCAGTCAATCCTGTACGGGGAGTGAAAAACTGTTTTTT	CASSQSCTGSEKLFF
TRBV11-2	TRBJ2-7	-	-	TGTGCCAGCAGCTTAGATCTTGGACAGGGAGGGAACTTC	CASSLDLGQGGNF
TRBV2	TRBJ2-2	-	-	TGTGCCAGCAATCTCCGGACCACGGGGACCGGGGAGCTGTTTTTT	CASNLRTTGTGELFF
TRBV6-1	TRBJ1-5	-	-	TGTGCCAGCAGTCTCATGAATCAGCCCCAGCATTTT	CASSLMNQPQHF
TRBV6-1	TRBJ1-2	few	-	TGTGCCAGCAGAGAGACAGAGAACTATGGCTACACCTTC	CASRETENYGYTF
TRBV5-4	TRBJ2-1	-	-	TGTGCCAGCAGCTTGGCCGAAGTGAGAGATGAGCAGTTCTTC	CASSLAEVRDEQFF
TRBV11-2	TRBJ1-1	-	-	TGTGCCAGCAGCTTAGAGTGGGGGCAGGGCACTGAAGCTTTCTTT	CASSLEWGQGTEAFF
TRBV30	TRBJ2-5	-	-	TGTGCCTGGGCGCGACAGTACCAAGAGACCCAGTACTTC	CAWARQYQETQYF
TRBV13	TRBJ1-6	few	TRBD1	TGTGCCAGCAGCCCCAGGGGGCAGAATTCACCCCTCCACTTT	CASSPRGQNSPLHF
TRBV7-9	TRBJ2-7	-	-	TGTGCCAGCAGCCCAGTGGGCGTCACCTACGAGCAGTACTTC	CASSPVGVTYEQYF
TRBV5-8	TRBJ2-7	-	-	TGTGCCAGCAACCTATGGGGAACCTACGAGCAGTACTTC	CASNLWGTYEQYF
TRBV25-1	TRBJ2-7	-	TRBD2	TGTGCCAGCACGGGAGGGCCCCACGAGCAGTACTTC	CASTGGPHEQYF
TRBV28	TRBJ2-7	-	TRBD1	TGTGCCAGCAGATGGACAGGGGCCTACGAGCAGTACTTC	CASRWTGAYEQYF
TRBV4-3	TRBJ2-3	-	-	TGCGCCAGCAGCCAAGATGGTGGTAGAACGCAGTATTTT	CASSQDGGRTQYF
TRBV25-1	TRBJ2-7	-	TRBD1	TGTGCCAGCAGTGACGGCGGGGACAGGGATTACGAGCAGTACTTC	CASSDGGDRDYEQYF
TRBV28	TRBJ1-3	-	TRBD1	TGTGCCAGCAGTCGCCTAGGACAGGGATTTGGAAACACCATATATTTT	CASSRLGQGFGNTIYF
TRBV5-1	TRBJ2-5	-	-	TGCGCCAGCAGCTTGTTGGCGGGGACGGGGGAGACCCAGTACTTC	CASSLLAGTGETQYF
TRBV7-9	TRBJ1-2	-	-	TGTGCCAGCAGCTTAAGACAGGCAGGCTATGGCTACACCTTC	CASSLRQAGYGYTF
TRBV6-1	TRBJ1-2	-	-	TGTGCCAGCAGTGAAGCGCGGGGATTCTATGGCTACACCTTC	CASSEARGFYGYTF
TRBV2	TRBJ1-1	-	-	TGTGCCAGCAGGCCCCAAGGGGGGTTAACTGAAGCTTTCTTT	CASRPQGGLTEAFF
TRBV29-1	TRBJ1-1	-	-	TGCAGCGTTTGGGGGCTAGGCACTGAAGCTTTCTTT	CSVWGLGTEAFF